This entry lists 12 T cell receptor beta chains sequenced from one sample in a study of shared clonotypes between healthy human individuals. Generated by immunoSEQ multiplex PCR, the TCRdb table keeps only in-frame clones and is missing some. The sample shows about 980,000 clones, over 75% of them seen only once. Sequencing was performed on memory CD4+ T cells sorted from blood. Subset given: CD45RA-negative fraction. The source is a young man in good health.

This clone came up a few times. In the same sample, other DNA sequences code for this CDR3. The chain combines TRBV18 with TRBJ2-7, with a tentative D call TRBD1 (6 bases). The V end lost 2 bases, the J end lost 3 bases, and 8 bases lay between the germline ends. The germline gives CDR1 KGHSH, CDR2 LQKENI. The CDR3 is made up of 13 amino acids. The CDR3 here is CASSPGQYYEQYF. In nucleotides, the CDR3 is TGTGCCAGCTCACCAGGACAGTACTACGAGCAGTACTTC.

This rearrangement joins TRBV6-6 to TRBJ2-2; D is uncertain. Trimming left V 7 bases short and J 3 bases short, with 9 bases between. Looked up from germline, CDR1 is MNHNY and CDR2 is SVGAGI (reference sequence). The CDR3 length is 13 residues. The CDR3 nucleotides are TGTGCCAGCATCTCCGCCGACACCGGGGAGCTGTTTTTT. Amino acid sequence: CASISADTGELFF.

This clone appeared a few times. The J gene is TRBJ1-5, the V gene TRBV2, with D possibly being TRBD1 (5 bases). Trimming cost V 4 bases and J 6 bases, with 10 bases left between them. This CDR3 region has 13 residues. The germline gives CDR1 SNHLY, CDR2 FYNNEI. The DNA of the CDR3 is TGTGCCAGCAGTGTCTCAGGGCTTCAGCCCCAGCATTTT. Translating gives CASSVSGLQPQHF.

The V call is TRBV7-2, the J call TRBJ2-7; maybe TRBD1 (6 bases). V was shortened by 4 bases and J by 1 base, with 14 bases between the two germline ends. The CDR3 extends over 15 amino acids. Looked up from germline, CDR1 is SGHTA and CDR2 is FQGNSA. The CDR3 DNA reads TGTGCCAGCAGCTCCAACCCCAGGGGTTCCTACGAGCAGTACTTC. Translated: CASSSNPRGSYEQYF.

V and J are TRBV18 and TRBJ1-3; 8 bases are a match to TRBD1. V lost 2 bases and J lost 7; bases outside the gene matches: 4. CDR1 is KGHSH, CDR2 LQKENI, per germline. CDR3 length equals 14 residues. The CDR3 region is CASSPGQGQNTIYF. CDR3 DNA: TGTGCCAGCTCACCAGGACAGGGCCAGAACACCATATATTTT.

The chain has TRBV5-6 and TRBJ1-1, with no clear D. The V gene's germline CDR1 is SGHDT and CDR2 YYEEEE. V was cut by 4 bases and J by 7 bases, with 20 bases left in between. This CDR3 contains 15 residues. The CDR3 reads CASSLGMGGKIEAFF. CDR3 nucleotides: TGTGCCAGCAGCCTGGGGATGGGAGGGAAAATTGAAGCTTTCTTT.

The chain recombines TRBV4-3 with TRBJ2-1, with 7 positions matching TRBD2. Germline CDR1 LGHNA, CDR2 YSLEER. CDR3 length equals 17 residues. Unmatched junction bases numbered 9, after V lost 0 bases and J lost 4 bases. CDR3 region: CASSQDGKGGAYNEQFF. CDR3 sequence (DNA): TGCGCCAGCAGCCAAGATGGTAAGGGAGGGGCTTACAATGAGCAGTTCTTC.

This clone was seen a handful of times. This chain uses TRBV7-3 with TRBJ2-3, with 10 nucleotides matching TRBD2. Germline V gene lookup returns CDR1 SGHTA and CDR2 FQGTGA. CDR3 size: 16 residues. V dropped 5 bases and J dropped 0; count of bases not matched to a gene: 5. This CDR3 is CASSPGLAASTDTQYF. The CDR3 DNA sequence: TGTGCCAGCAGCCCCGGACTAGCGGCTAGCACAGATACGCAGTATTTT.

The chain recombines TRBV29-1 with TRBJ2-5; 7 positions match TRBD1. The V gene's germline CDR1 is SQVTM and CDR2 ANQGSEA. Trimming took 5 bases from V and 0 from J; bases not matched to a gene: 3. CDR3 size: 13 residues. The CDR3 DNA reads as TGCAGCGTTAAAGGGGGCCACCAAGAGACCCAGTACTTC. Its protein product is CSVKGGHQETQYF.

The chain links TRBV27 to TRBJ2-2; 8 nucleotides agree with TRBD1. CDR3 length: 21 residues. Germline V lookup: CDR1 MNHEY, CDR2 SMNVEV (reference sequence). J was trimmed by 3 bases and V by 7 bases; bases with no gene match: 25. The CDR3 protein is CASILFYSRYGQGAHTGELFF. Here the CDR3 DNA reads TGTGCCAGCATTCTCTTCTATTCTCGGTACGGACAGGGAGCACACACCGGGGAGCTGTTTTTT.

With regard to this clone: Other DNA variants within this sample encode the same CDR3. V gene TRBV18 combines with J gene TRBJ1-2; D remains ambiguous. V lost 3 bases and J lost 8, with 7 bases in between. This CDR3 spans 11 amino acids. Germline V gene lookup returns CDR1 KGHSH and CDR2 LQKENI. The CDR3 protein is CASSPGEGYTF. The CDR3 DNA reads TGTGCCAGCTCACCCGGGGAAGGCTACACCTTC.

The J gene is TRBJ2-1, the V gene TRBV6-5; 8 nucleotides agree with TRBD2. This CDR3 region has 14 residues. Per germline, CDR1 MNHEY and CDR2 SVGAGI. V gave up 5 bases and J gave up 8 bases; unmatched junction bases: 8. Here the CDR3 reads CASSPGGGMDEQFF. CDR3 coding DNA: TGTGCCAGCAGTCCCGGGGGGGGAATGGATGAGCAGTTCTTC.